The 3 T cell receptor beta chains below all came from one sample that was sequenced in a study of T cells after yellow fever vaccination (dated by TCRdb to about 2019). Libraries were built with 5' RACE. TCRdb names Illumina NovaSeq 6000 as the instrument used. TCRdb handled the public reads itself, with Q25 trimming in fastp and clone calling in MiXCR, and kept productive beta chains. Rows with one shared CDR3 protein collapse into an entry with the most common genes and DNA. The sample table records 150,000 to 200,000 distinct CDR3 sequences; roughly a tenth of these occur just once. The ten largest make up about a third of the sample. The treatment or condition label, read with the paper, signifies: live attenuated yellow fever vaccine strain. The sequences come from CD8+ T cells sorted from PBMCs, collected 45 days after the yellow fever booster vaccination. The source of these receptors is a man between 18 and 29 years old who received the YFV17D yellow fever vaccine.

In this sample, this clonotype turned up many times. The chain uses TRBV19 and TRBJ2-1, with a possible D match to TRBD1 (6 bases). Looked up from germline, CDR1 is LNHDA and CDR2 is SQIVND (reference sequence). V was pared by 2 bases and J by 3 bases, with 17 bases between. The CDR3 consists of 17 residues. In DNA, the CDR3 is TGTGCCAGTAGTATAAAGCCCCTCTTACAGGGCTACAATGAGCAGTTCTTC. Its protein product is CASSIKPLLQGYNEQFF.

The rearrangement uses TRBV11-2 and TRBJ2-1; 10 bases are shared with TRBD2. The germline V gene has CDR1 SGHAT and CDR2 FQNNGV. J lost 3 bases, V lost 8 bases, and 7 bases had no gene match. The CDR3 consists of 15 residues. The CDR3 reads CASDISGGSYNEQFF. Here the CDR3 DNA reads TGTGCCAGCGACATTAGCGGGGGGAGCTACAATGAGCAGTTCTTC.

The chain carries TRBV9 and TRBJ2-3; D possibly corresponds to TRBD2 (7 bases). The CDR3 extends over 15 amino acids. Between the trimmed V and J ends, which lost 4 bases and 4 bases, there was a span of 16 bases. CDR1 SGDLS and CDR2 YYNGEE come from the germline V gene. This chain's CDR3 is CASSPIRGASDTQYF. CDR3 bases: TGTGCCAGCAGCCCCATCCGGGGGGCATCAGATACGCAGTATTTT.